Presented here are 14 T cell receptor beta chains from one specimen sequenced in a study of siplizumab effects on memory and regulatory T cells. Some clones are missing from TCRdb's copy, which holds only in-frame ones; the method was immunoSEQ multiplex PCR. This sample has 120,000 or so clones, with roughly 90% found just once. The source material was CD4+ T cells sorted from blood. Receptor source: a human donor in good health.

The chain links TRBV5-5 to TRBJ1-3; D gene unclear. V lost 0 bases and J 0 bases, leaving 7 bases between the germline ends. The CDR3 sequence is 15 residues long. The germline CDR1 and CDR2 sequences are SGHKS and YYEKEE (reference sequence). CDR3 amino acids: CASSLEGSSGNTIYF. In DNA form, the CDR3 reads TGTGCCAGCAGCTTGGAAGGGAGCTCTGGAAACACCATATATTTT.

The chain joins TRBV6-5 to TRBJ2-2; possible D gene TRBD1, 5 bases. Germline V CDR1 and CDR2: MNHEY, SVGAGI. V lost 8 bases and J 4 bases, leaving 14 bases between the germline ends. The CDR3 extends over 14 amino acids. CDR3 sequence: CASLRTLGTGELFF. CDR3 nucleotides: TGTGCCAGCCTTAGGACACTGGGCACCGGGGAGCTGTTTTTT.

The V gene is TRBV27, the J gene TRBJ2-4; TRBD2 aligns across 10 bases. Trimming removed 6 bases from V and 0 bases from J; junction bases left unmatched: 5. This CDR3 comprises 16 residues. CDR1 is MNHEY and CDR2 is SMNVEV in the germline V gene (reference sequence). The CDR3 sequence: CASRRTSGVAKNIQYF. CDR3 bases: TGTGCCAGCAGGCGGACTAGCGGAGTAGCCAAAAACATTCAGTACTTC.

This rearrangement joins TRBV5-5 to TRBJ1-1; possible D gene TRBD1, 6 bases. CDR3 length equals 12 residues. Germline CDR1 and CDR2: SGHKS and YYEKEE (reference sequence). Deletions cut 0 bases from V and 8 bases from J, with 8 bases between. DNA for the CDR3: TGTGCCAGCAGCTTGGCCGACAGGGAAGCTTTCTTT. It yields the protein CASSLADREAFF.

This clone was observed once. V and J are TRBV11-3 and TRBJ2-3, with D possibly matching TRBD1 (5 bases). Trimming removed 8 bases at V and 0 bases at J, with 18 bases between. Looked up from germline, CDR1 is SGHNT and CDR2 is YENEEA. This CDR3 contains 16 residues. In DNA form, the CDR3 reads TGTGCCAGCTCCTTGCAGGGCCAATCAAGCACAGATACGCAGTATTTT. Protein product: CASSLQGQSSTDTQYF.

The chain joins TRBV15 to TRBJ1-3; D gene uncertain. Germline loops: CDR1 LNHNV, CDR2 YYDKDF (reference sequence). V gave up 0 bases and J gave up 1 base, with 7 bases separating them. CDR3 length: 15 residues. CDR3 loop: CATSRDPGSGNTIYF. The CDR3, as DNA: TGTGCCACCAGCAGAGATCCGGGATCTGGAAACACCATATATTTT.

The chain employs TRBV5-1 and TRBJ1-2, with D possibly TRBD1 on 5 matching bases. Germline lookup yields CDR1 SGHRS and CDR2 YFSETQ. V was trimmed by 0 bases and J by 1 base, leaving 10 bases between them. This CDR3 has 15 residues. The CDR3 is CASSLEGQLNYGYTF. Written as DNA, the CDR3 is TGCGCCAGCAGCTTGGAGGGGCAGCTTAACTATGGCTACACCTTC.

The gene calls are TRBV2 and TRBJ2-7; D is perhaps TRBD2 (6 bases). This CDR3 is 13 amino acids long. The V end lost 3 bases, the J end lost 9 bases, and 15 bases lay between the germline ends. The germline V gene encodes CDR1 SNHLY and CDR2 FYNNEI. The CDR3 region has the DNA TGTGCCAGCAGTGATGTCCCGCGGGGACGGCAGTACTTC. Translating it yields CASSDVPRGRQYF.

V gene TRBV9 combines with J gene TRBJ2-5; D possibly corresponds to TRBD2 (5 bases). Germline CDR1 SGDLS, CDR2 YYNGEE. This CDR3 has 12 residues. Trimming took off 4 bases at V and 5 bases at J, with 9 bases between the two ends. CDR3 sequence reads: CASSPSGETQYF. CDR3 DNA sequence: TGTGCCAGCAGCCCCAGCGGTGAGACCCAGTACTTC. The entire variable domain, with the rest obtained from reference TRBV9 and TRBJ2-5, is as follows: DSGVTQTPKHLITATGQRVTLRCSPRSGDLSVYWYQQSLDQGLQFLIQYYNGEERAKGNILERFSAQQFPDLHSELNLSSLELGDSALYFCASSPSGETQYFGPGTRLLVL.

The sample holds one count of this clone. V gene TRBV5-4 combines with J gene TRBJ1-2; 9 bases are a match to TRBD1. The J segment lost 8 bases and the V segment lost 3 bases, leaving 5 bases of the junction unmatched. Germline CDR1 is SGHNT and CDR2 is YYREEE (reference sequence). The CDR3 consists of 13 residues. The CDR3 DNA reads TGTGCCAGCAGCTGGGGACAGGGCGGCGGCTACACCTTC. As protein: CASSWGQGGGYTF.

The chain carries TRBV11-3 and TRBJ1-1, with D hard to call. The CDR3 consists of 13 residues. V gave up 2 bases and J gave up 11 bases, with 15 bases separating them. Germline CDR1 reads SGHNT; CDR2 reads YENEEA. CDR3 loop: CASSLNGLERAFF. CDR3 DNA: TGTGCCAGCAGCTTAAATGGGCTCGAGCGGGCTTTCTTT.

CDR3 sequence reads: CASSIHTADSYGYTF. The CDR3, as DNA: TGTGCCAGTAGTATCCACACCGCGGACAGTTATGGCTACACCTTC. V gene TRBV19 combines with J gene TRBJ1-2, with D possibly TRBD1 on 6 matching bases. CDR1 is LNHDA and CDR2 is SQIVND in the germline V gene (reference sequence). This CDR3 spans 15 amino acids. V lost 3 bases and J 5 bases, leaving 16 bases between the germline ends. Combining the CDR3 with reference TRBV19 and TRBJ1-2 gives the whole variable domain DGGITQSPKYLFRKEGQNVTLSCEQNLNHDAMYWYRQDPGQGLRLIYYSQIVNDFQKGDIAEGYSVSREKKESFPLTVTSAQKNPTAFYLCASSIHTADSYGYTFGSGTRLTVV.

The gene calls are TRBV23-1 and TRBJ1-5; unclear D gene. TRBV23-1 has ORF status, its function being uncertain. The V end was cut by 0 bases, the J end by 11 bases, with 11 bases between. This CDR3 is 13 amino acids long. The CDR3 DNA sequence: TGCGCCAGCAGTCAATCGTTAAGAGAAGCCCAGCATTTT. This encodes CASSQSLREAQHF.

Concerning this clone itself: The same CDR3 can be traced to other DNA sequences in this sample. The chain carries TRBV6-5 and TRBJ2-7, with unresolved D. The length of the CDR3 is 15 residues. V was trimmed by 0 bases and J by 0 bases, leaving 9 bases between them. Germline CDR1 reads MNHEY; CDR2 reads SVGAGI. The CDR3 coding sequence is TGTGCCAGCAGTTACTCCGGCACAACCTCCTACGAGCAGTACTTC. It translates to CASSYSGTTSYEQYF.